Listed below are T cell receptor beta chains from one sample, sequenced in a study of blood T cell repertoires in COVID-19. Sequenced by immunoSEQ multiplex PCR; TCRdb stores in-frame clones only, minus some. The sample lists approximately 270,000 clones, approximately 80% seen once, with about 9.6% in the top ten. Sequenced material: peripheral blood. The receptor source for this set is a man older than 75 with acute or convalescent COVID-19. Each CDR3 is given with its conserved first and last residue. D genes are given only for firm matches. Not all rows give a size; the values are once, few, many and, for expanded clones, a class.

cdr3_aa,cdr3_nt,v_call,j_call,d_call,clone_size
CASSMVDRDGYQETQYF,TGTGCCAGTAGTATGGTTGACAGGGACGGGTACCAAGAGACCCAGTACTTC,TRBV19,TRBJ2-5,TRBD1,NA
CASSLAGTGDRGYTF,TGTGCCAGCAGCTTAGCCGGGACAGGAGATCGGGGCTACACCTTC,TRBV7-9,TRBJ1-2,TRBD1,NA
CASSLAVAGRLGDEQFF,TGCGCCAGCAGCTTGGCTGTAGCGGGAAGATTGGGAGATGAGCAGTTCTTC,TRBV5-1,TRBJ2-1,TRBD2,NA
CASSQATGTGNSYEQYF,TGCGCCAGCAGCCAAGCCACCGGGACAGGGAACTCCTACGAGCAGTACTTC,TRBV4-1,TRBJ2-7,TRBD1,NA
CASSLERGPKYEQYF,TGTGCCAGCAGCTTAGAGCGGGGGCCGAAGTACGAGCAGTACTTC,TRBV11-2,TRBJ2-7,NA,NA
CASSADRGRQPQHF,TGCGCCAGCAGTGCGGACAGGGGGCGTCAGCCCCAGCATTTT,TRBV10-1,TRBJ1-5,TRBD1,NA
CASSRTGGASSGNTIYF,TGTGCCAGCAGCAGAACAGGGGGTGCCTCCTCTGGAAACACCATATATTTT,TRBV7-2,TRBJ1-3,TRBD1,NA
CASSLNPFGPGNQPQHF,TGTGCCAGCTCACTTAATCCATTTGGGCCAGGGAATCAGCCCCAGCATTTT,TRBV18,TRBJ1-5,NA,NA
CASIPGTSNQPQHF,TGTGCCAGCATTCCAGGGACAAGCAATCAGCCCCAGCATTTT,TRBV28,TRBJ1-5,NA,NA
CASSPSWGAGGSYNEQFF,TGTGCCAGCAGCCCAAGTTGGGGAGCGGGGGGGTCCTACAATGAGCAGTTCTTC,TRBV25-1,TRBJ2-1,TRBD2,NA
CASSLAGGGQYSGNTIYF,TGCGCCAGCAGCTTGGCCGGTGGAGGGCAATACTCTGGAAACACCATATATTTT,TRBV5-1,TRBJ1-3,NA,NA
CASSFAPGSHNEQFF,TGTGCCAGCAGTTTCGCCCCCGGGAGCCACAATGAGCAGTTCTTC,TRBV27,TRBJ2-1,NA,NA
CASRRTGVTNEKLFF,TGTGCCAGCAGACGGACAGGGGTTACTAATGAAAAACTGTTTTTT,TRBV7-2,TRBJ1-4,TRBD1,NA
CASRTGNSPLHF,TGTGCCAGCAGGACAGGGAATTCACCCCTCCACTTT,TRBV6-5,TRBJ1-6,TRBD1,NA
CASSLAKQGGPRDEQFF,TGCGCCAGCAGCTTGGCCAAGCAGGGAGGGCCTAGGGATGAGCAGTTCTTC,TRBV5-1,TRBJ2-1,TRBD2,NA
CASSTQRVSSQPQHF,TGTGCCAGCAGCACCCAGCGCGTCAGTAGTCAGCCCCAGCATTTT,TRBV6-5,TRBJ1-5,NA,few
CATRAGGPFNEQFF,TGTGCCACTAGAGCGGGAGGGCCATTCAATGAGCAGTTCTTC,TRBV24-1,TRBJ2-1,TRBD2,NA
CATSDFPREGGETQYF,TGTGCCACCAGTGATTTTCCACGGGAGGGAGGAGAGACCCAGTACTTC,TRBV24-1,TRBJ2-5,TRBD2,NA